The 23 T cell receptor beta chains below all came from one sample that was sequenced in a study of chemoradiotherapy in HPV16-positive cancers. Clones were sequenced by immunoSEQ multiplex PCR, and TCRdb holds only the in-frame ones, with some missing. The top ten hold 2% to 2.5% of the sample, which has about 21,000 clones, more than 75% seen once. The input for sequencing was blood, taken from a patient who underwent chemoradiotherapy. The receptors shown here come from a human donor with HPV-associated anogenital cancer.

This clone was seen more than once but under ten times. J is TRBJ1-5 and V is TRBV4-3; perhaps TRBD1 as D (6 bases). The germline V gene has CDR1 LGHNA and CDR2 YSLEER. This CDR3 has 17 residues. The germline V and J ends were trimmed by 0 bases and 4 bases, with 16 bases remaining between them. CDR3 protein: CASSQDAGRGSNQPQHF. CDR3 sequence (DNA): TGCGCCAGCAGCCAAGATGCAGGGAGGGGGAGTAATCAGCCCCAGCATTTT.

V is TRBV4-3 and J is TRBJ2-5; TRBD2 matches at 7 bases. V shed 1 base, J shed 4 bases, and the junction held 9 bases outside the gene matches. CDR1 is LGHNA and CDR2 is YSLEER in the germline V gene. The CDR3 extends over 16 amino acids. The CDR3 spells CASSQGRGGDAETQYF. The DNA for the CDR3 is TGCGCCAGCAGCCAAGGTCGCGGGGGAGACGCAGAGACCCAGTACTTC.

CDR3 nucleotide sequence: TGCGCCAGCAGTGAGTGGGACGGGAGAAGCACAGATACGCAGTATTTT. As protein: CASSEWDGRSTDTQYF. The chain combines TRBV10-2 with TRBJ2-3, with D possibly being TRBD2 (6 bases). Looked up from germline, CDR1 is WSHSY and CDR2 is SAAADI. There are 16 residues in the CDR3. V was clipped by 1 base and J by 0 bases, with 11 bases between them.

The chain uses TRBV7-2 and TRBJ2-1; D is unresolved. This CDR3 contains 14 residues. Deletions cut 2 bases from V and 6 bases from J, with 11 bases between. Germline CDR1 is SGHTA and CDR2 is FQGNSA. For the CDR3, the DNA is TGTGCCAGCAGCTTAACTGGAATTTCCAATGAGCAGTTCTTC. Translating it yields CASSLTGISNEQFF.

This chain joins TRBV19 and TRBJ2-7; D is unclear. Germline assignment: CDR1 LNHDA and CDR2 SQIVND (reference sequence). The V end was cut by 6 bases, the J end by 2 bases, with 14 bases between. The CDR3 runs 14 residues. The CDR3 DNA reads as TGTGCCAGTAGAATTCGCGACGGAGCCTACGAGCAGTACTTC. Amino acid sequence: CASRIRDGAYEQYF.

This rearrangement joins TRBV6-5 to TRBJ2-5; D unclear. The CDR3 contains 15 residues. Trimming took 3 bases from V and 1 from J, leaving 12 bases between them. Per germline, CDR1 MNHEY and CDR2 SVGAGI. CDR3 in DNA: TGTGCCAGCAGTTATAGGTTGGGCAGCCAAGAGACCCAGTACTTC. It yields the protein CASSYRLGSQETQYF.

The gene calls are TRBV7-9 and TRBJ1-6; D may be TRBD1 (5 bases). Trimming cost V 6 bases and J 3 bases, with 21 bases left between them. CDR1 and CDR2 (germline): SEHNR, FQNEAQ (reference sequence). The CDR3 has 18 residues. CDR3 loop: CASSTGTRGGIYNSPLHF. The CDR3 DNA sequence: TGTGCCAGCAGTACGGGGACCCGGGGAGGGATCTATAATTCACCCCTCCACTTT. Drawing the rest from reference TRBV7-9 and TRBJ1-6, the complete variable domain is DTGVSQNPRHKITKRGQNVTFRCDPISEHNRLYWYRQTLGQGPEFLTYFQNEAQLEKSRLLSDRFSAERPKGSFSTLEIQRTEQGDSAMYLCASSTGTRGGIYNSPLHFGNGTRLTVT.

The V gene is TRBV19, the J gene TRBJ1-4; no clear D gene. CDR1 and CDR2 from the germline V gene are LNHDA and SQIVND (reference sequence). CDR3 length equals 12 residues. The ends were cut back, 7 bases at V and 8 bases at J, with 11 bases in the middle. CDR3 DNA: TGTGCCAGTAAGCGGGGTAGCGAAAAACTGTTTTTT. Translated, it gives CASKRGSEKLFF.

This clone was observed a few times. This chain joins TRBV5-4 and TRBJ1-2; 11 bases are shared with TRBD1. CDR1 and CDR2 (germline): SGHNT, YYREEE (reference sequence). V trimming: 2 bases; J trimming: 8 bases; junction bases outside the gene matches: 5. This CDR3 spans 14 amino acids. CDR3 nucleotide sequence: TGTGCCAGCAGCTTCGGACAGGGGGCGCGAGGCTACACCTTC. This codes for CASSFGQGARGYTF.

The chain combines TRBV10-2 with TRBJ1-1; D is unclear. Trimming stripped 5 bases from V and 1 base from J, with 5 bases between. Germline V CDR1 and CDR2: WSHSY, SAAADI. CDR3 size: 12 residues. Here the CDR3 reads CASSLQNTEAFF. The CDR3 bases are TGCGCCAGCAGTTTACAGAACACTGAAGCTTTCTTT.

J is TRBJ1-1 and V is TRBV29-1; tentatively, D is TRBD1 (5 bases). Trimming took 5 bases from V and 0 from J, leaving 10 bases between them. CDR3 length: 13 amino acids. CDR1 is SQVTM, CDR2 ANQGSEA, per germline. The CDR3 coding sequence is TGCAGCGTTAAGGACACCCTGAACACTGAAGCTTTCTTT. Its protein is CSVKDTLNTEAFF.

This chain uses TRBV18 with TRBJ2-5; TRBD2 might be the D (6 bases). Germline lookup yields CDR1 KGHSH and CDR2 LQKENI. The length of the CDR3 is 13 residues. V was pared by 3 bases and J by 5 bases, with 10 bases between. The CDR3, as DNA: TGTGCCAGCTCACCTCCACGGGAGGAGACCCAGTACTTC. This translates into CASSPPREETQYF.

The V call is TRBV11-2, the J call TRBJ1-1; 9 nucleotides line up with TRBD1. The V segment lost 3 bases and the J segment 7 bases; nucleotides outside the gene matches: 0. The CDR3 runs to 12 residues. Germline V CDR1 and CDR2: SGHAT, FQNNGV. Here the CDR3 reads CASSLGQGEAFF. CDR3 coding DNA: TGTGCCAGCAGCTTGGGACAGGGTGAAGCTTTCTTT.

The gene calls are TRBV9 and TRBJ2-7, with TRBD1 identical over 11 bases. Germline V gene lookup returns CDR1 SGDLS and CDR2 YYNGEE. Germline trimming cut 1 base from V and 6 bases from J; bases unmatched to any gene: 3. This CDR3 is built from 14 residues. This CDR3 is CASSVTGTGGEQYF. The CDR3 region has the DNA TGTGCCAGCAGCGTAACCGGGACAGGGGGCGAGCAGTACTTC.

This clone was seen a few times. The CDR3, as DNA: TGTGCCAGCAGCCGGGAGGCAAATTCACCCCTCCACTTT. Amino acid sequence: CASSREANSPLHF. This chain joins TRBV25-1 and TRBJ1-6, with D hard to call. The CDR3 runs to 13 residues. Looked up from germline, CDR1 is MGHDK and CDR2 is SYGVNS. Trimming removed 6 bases from V and 7 bases from J, with 10 bases in between.

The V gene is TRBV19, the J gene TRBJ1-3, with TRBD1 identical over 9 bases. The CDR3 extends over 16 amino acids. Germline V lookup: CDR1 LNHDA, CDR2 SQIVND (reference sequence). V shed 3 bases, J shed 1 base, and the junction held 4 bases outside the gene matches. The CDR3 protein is CASSIRTGASGNTIYF. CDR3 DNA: TGTGCCAGTAGTATCCGGACAGGGGCTTCTGGAAACACCATATATTTT.

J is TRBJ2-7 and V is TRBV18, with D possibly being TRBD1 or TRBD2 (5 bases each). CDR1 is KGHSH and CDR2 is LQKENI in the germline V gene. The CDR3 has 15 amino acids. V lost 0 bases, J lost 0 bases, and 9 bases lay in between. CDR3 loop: CASSPPGPHSYEQYF. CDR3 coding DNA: TGTGCCAGCTCACCACCGGGACCGCACTCCTACGAGCAGTACTTC.

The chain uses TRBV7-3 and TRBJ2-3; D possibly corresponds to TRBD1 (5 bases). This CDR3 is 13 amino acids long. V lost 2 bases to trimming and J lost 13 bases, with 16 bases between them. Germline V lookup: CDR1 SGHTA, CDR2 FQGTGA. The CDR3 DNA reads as TGTGCCAGCAGCTTAGATGGGGCAGCCAAGAAGTATTTT. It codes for CASSLDGAAKKYF. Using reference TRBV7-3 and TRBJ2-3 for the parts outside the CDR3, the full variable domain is GAGVSQTPSNKVTEKGKYVELRCDPISGHTALYWYRQSLGQGPEFLIYFQGTGAADDSGLPNDRFFAVRPEGSVSTLKIQRTERGDSAVYLCASSLDGAAKKYFGPGTRLTVL.

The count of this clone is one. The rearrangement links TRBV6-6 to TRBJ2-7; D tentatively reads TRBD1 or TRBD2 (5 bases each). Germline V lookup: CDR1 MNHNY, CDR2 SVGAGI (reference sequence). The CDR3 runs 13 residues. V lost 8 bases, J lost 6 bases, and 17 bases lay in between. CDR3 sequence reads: CASETRDGTEQYF. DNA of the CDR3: TGTGCCAGCGAGACACGCGACGGGACCGAGCAGTACTTC.

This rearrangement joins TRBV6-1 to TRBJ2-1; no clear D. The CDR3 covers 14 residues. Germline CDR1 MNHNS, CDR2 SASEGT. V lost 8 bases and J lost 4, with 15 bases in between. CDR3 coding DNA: TGTGCCAGCGGCGTCGCATCCGCATACAATGAGCAGTTCTTC. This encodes CASGVASAYNEQFF.

CDR3 protein: CASSPGQGNYGYTF. For the CDR3, the DNA is TGTGCCAGCAGCCCTGGACAGGGAAACTATGGCTACACCTTC. The gene calls are TRBV7-9 and TRBJ1-2, with 8 nucleotides matching TRBD1. Losses at the gene ends were 5 bases for V and 2 bases for J; bases not matched to a gene: 4. This CDR3 has 14 amino acids. In germline, CDR1 is SEHNR, CDR2 FQNEAQ (reference sequence).

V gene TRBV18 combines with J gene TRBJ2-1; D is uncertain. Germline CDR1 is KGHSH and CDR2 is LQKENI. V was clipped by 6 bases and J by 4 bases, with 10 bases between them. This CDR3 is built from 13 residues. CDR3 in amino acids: CASSTAKYNEQFF. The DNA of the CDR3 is TGTGCCAGCTCCACGGCAAAGTACAATGAGCAGTTCTTC.

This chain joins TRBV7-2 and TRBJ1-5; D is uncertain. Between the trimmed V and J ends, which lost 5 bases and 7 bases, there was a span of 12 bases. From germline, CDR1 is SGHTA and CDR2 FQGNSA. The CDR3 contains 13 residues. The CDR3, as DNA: TGTGCCAGCAGCCCCACGAGGGAACAGCCCCAGCATTTT. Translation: CASSPTREQPQHF.